Listed below are T cell receptor beta chains from one sample, sequenced in a study of blood T cells in healthy people across ages. TCRdb re-called the 5' RACE reads with MiXCR, one entry per CDR3 protein. The sample records approximately 800,000 distinct CDR3 sequences, around 34% being singletons. Input material: blood. The receptors were gathered from a man aged 18 to 29 in good health. The CDR3 runs from the conserved cysteine through the conserved F or W. Fields, in order: CDR3 protein, CDR3 DNA, clone size, D gene, V gene, J gene. A D gene is named only where the DNA matches it firmly. The size entry is marked missing in some rows and otherwise reads once, few, many or a size class.

CDR3: CASSESRQGAGYTF; DNA: TGCGCCAGCAGTGAGTCGAGACAGGGGGCTGGCTACACCTTC; size: few; D: TRBD1; V: TRBV10-2; J: TRBJ1-2
CDR3: CAWSGPRPTGELFF; DNA: TGTGCCTGGAGTGGTCCTCGGCCCACCGGGGAGCTGTTTTTT; size: NA; D: NA; V: TRBV30; J: TRBJ2-2
CDR3: CASSEARVSTDTQYF; DNA: TGTGCCAGCAGTGAAGCGCGTGTCAGCACAGATACGCAGTATTTT; size: NA; D: NA; V: TRBV2; J: TRBJ2-3
CDR3: CASSPVRGADYGYTF; DNA: TGTGCCAGCAGTCCCGTACGGGGGGCCGACTATGGCTACACCTTC; size: few; D: NA; V: TRBV12-3/TRBV12-4; J: TRBJ1-2
CDR3: CASSPSPAPLAGRYNEQFF; DNA: TGTGCCAGCAGCCCATCCCCCGCCCCACTAGCGGGGAGATACAATGAGCAGTTCTTC; size: many; D: TRBD2; V: TRBV3-1; J: TRBJ2-1
CDR3: CASSSPASGGSDEQYF; DNA: TGTGCCAGCAGCTCCCCGGCTAGCGGGGGGTCGGATGAGCAGTACTTC; size: NA; D: TRBD2; V: TRBV28; J: TRBJ2-5
CDR3: CASSYMQGASYEQYF; DNA: TGTGCCAGCAGTTACATGCAGGGGGCTTCCTACGAGCAGTACTTC; size: NA; D: TRBD1; V: TRBV6-6; J: TRBJ2-7
CDR3: CASSTRDLGTNEQFF; DNA: TGTGCCAGCAGCACCCGGGACCTGGGGACCAATGAGCAGTTCTTC; size: few; D: NA; V: TRBV11-1; J: TRBJ2-1
CDR3: CASRPGTRNEQFF; DNA: TGTGCCAGCCGGCCAGGGACCAGGAATGAGCAGTTCTTC; size: NA; D: NA; V: TRBV27; J: TRBJ2-1
CDR3: CSAPLTFSGGETYNEQYF; DNA: TGCAGTGCCCCGTTGACTTTTAGCGGGGGGGAAACCTACAATGAGCAGTACTTC; size: NA; D: TRBD2; V: TRBV20-1; J: TRBJ2-4
CDR3: CSAREAPGTEAFF; DNA: TGCAGTGCTAGGGAGGCCCCGGGGACTGAAGCTTTCTTT; size: NA; D: NA; V: TRBV20-1; J: TRBJ1-1
CDR3: CASSVGQGVNEQFF; DNA: TGTGCCAGCAGCGTGGGACAGGGGGTCAATGAGCAGTTCTTC; size: many; D: TRBD1; V: TRBV9; J: TRBJ2-1
CDR3: CASGLVRGEQFF; DNA: TGTGCTAGTGGTTTGGTCCGGGGGGAGCAGTTCTTC; size: NA; D: NA; V: TRBV12-5; J: TRBJ2-1
CDR3: CASSQAPTREGQPQHF; DNA: TGTGCCAGCAGCCAAGCCCCGACCAGGGAAGGTCAGCCCCAGCATTTT; size: NA; D: NA; V: TRBV4-2; J: TRBJ1-5
CDR3: CASSLDQGWTDTQYF; DNA: TGTGCCAGCAGCCTGGACCAGGGATGGACAGATACGCAGTATTTT; size: many; D: NA; V: TRBV14; J: TRBJ2-3
CDR3: CASSSTTSGTDTQYF; DNA: TGTGCCAGCAGCTCCACTACCTCTGGCACAGATACGCAGTATTTT; size: NA; D: NA; V: TRBV7-2; J: TRBJ2-3